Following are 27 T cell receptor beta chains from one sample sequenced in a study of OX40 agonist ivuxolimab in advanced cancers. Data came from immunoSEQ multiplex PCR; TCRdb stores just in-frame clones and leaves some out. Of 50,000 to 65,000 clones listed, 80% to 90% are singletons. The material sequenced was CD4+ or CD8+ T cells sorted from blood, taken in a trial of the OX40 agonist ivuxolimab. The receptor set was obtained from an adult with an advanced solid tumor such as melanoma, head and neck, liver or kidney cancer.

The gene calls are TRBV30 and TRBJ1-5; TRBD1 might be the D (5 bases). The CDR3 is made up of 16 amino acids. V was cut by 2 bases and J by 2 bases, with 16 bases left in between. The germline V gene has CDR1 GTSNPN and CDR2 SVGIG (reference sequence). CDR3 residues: CAWSFPSGVGNQPQHF. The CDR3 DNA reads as TGTGCCTGGAGTTTTCCTTCGGGGGTCGGCAATCAGCCCCAGCATTTT.

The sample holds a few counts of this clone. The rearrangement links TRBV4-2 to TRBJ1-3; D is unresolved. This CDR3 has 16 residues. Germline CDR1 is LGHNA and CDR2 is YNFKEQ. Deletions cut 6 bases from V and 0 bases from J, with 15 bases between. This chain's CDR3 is CASSLAAFSSGNTIYF. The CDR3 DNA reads TGTGCCAGCAGTTTGGCGGCGTTCAGCTCTGGAAACACCATATATTTT.

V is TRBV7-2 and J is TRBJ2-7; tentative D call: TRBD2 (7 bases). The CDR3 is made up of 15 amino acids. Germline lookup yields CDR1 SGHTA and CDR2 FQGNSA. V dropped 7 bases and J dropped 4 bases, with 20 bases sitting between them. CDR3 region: CASTRGGGGSYEQYF. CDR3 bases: TGTGCCAGCACCCGGGGCGGCGGGGGCTCGTACGAGCAGTACTTC.

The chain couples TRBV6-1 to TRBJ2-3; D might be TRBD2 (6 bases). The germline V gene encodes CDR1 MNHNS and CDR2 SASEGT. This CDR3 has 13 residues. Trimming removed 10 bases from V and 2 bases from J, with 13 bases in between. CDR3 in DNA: TGTGCCATAAGACTAGTCCTCACAGATACGCAGTATTTT. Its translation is CAIRLVLTDTQYF.

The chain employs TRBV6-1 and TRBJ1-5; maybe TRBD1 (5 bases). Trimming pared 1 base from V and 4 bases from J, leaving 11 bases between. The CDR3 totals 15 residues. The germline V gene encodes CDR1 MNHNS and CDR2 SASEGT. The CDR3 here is CASSEERGINQPQHF. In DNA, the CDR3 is TGTGCCAGCAGTGAAGAAAGGGGTATAAATCAGCCCCAGCATTTT.

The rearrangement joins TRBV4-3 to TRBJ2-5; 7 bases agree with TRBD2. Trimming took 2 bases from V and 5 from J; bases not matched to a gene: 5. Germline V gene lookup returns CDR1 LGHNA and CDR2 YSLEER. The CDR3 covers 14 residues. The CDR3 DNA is TGCGCCAGCAGCCAAAGGGTCGGGGGGGAGACCCAGTACTTC. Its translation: CASSQRVGGETQYF.

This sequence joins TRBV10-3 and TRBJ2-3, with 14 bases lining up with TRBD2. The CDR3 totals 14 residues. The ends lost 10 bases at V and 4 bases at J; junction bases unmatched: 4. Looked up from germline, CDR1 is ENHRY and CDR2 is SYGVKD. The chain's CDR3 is CATETSGGADTQYF. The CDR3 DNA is TGTGCCACCGAGACTAGCGGGGGGGCAGATACGCAGTATTTT.

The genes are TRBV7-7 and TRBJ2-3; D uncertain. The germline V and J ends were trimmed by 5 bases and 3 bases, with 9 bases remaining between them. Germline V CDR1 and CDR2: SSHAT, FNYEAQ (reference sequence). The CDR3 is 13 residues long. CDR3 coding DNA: TGTGCCAGCAGCCCAGGTGGTACAGATACGCAGTATTTT. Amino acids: CASSPGGTDTQYF.

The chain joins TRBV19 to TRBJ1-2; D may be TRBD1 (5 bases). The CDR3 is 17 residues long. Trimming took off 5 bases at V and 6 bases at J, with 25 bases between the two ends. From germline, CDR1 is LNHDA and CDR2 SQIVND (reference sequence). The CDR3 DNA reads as TGTGCCAGTAGTTTGGGCGGGACGCGCCCTTCGTTGGATGGCTACACCTTC. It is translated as CASSLGGTRPSLDGYTF.

CDR3 sequence reads: CASSPEVGNNEQFF. CDR3 nucleotide sequence: TGTGCCAGTAGCCCCGAGGTGGGAAACAATGAGCAGTTCTTC. This chain joins TRBV19 and TRBJ2-1; D not resolved. CDR1 and CDR2 (germline): LNHDA, SQIVND (reference sequence). With 6 bases removed from V and 5 bases from J, the gap between germline ends came to 14 bases. The CDR3 runs 14 residues.

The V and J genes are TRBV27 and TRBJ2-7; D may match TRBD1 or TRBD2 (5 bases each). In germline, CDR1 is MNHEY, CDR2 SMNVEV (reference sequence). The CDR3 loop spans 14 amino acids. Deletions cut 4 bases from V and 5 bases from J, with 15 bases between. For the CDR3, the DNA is TGTGCCAGCAGTTCGGGACCGAGAGCGGACGAGCAGTACTTC. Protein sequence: CASSSGPRADEQYF.

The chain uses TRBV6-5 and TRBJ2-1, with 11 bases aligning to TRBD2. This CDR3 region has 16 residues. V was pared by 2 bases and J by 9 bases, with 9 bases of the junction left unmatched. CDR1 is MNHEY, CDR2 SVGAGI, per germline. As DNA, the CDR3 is TGTGCCAGCAGTTACCCAAGGACTAGCGGGTCGAGTGAGCAGTTCTTC. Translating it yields CASSYPRTSGSSEQFF.

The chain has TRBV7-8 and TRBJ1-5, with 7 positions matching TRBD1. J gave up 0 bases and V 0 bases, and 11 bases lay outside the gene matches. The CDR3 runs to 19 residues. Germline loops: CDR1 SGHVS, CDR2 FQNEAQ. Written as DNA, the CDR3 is TGTGCCAGCAGCTTAGCGCATTCGGGACAGTCTTATAGCAATCAGCCCCAGCATTTT. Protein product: CASSLAHSGQSYSNQPQHF.

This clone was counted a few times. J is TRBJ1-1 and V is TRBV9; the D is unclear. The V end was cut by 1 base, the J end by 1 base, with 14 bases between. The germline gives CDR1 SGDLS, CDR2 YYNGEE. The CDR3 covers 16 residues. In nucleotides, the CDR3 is TGTGCCAGCAGCGTATCCGACGCCAGACCGAACACTGAAGCTTTCTTT. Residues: CASSVSDARPNTEAFF. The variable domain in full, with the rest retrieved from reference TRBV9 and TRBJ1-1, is DSGVTQTPKHLITATGQRVTLRCSPRSGDLSVYWYQQSLDQGLQFLIQYYNGEERAKGNILERFSAQQFPDLHSELNLSSLELGDSALYFCASSVSDARPNTEAFFGQGTRLTVV.

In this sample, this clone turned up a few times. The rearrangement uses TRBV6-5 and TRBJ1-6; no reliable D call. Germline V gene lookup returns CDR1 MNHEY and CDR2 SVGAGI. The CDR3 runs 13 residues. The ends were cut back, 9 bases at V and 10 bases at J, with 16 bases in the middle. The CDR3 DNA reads TGTGCCAGAGGTCGGGGTGACCGCTCACCCCTCCACTTT. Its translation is CARGRGDRSPLHF.

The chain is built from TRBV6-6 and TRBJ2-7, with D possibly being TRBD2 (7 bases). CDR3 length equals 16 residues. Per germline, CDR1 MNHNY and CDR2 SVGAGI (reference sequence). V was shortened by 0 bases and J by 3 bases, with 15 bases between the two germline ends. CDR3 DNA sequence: TGTGCCAGCAGTTACTCGACCGGACTAGGGGGCTACGAGCAGTACTTC. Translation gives CASSYSTGLGGYEQYF.

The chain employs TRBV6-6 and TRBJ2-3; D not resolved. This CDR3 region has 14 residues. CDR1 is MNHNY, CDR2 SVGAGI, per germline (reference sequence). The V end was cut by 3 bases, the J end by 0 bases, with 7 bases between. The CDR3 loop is CASSYGPSTDTQYF. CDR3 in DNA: TGTGCCAGCAGTTATGGGCCTAGCACAGATACGCAGTATTTT.

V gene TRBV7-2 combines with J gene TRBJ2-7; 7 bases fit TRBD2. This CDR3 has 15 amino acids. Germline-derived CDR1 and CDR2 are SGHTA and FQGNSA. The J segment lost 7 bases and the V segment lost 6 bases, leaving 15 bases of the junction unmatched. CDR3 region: CASSVSSGLSSEQYF. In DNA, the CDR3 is TGTGCCAGCAGTGTTAGTAGCGGGCTTTCGTCGGAGCAGTACTTC.

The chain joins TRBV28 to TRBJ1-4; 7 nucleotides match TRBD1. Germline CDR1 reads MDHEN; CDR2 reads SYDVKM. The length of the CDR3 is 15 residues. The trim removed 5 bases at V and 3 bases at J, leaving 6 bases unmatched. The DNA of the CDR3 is TGTGCCAGCAGTCCCAACAGGGGAGCTAATGAAAAACTGTTTTTT. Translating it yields CASSPNRGANEKLFF.

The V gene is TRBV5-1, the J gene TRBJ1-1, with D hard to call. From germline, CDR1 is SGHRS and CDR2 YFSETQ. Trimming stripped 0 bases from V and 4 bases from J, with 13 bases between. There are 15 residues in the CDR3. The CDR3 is CASSLGESFLTEAFF. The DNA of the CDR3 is TGCGCCAGCAGCTTGGGCGAAAGCTTCCTCACTGAAGCTTTCTTT.

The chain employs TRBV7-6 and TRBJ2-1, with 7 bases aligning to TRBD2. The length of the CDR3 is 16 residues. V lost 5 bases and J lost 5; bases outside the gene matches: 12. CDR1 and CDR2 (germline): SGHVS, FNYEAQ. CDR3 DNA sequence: TGTGCCAGCAGCCTAACGGGCGGGAGTGTCCACAATGAGCAGTTCTTC. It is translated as CASSLTGGSVHNEQFF. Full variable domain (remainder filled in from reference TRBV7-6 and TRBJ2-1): GAGVSQSPRYKVTKRGQDVALRCDPISGHVSLYWYRQALGQGPEFLTYFNYEAQQDKSGLPNDRFSAERPEGSISTLTIQRTEQRDSAMYRCASSLTGGSVHNEQFFGPGTRLTVL.

The CDR3 sequence is CASSLGQDNSPLHF. CDR3 DNA sequence: TGTGCCAGCAGCTTGGGACAGGATAATTCACCCCTCCACTTT. This chain links TRBV11-2 with TRBJ1-6; TRBD1 matches at 8 bases. J was trimmed by 5 bases and V by 3 bases; bases with no gene match: 0. This CDR3 comprises 14 residues. Germline CDR1 is SGHAT and CDR2 is FQNNGV.

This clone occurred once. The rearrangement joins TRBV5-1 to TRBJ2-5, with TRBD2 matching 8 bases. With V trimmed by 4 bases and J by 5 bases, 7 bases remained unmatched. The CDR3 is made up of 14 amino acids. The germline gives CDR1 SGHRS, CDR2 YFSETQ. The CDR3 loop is CASSRGGGPETQYF. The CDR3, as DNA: TGCGCCAGCAGCAGGGGCGGGGGGCCGGAGACCCAGTACTTC.

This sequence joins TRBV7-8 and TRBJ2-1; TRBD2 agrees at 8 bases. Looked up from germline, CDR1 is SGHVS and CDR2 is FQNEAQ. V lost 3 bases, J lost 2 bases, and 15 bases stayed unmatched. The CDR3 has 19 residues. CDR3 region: CASSLGFRGSGEPYNEQFF. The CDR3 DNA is TGTGCCAGCAGCTTGGGTTTCCGGGGTAGCGGGGAACCCTACAATGAGCAGTTCTTC.

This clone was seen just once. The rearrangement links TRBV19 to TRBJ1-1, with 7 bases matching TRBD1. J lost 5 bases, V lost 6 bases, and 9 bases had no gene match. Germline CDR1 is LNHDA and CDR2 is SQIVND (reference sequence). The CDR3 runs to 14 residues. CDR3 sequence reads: CASRRTGGWTEAFF. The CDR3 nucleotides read TGTGCCAGTAGGCGGACAGGCGGGTGGACTGAAGCTTTCTTT.

The CDR3 nucleotides read TGTGCCAGCAGGATAGACAGGGGACCCTACGAGCAGTACTTC. Amino acid sequence: CASRIDRGPYEQYF. The V call is TRBV28, the J call TRBJ2-7, with 8 bases fitting TRBD1. Germline-derived CDR1 and CDR2 are MDHEN and SYDVKM. V was pared by 6 bases and J by 2 bases, with 6 bases of the junction left unmatched. The CDR3 sequence is 14 residues long.

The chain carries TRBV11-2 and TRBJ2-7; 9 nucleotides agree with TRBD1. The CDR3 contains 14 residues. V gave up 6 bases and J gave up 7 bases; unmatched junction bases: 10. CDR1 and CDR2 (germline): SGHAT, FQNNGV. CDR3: CASRVLQGAGEQYF. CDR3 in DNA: TGTGCCAGCAGGGTACTACAGGGGGCGGGAGAGCAGTACTTC.